One sample yielded the 14 T cell receptor beta chains listed below, sequenced in a study of blood T cell repertoires in COVID-19. TCRdb's table, derived via immunoSEQ multiplex PCR, lists solely in-frame clones and lacks some. The sample holds around 130,000 clones; around 80% are singletons and the top ten take around 1.9%. Sequencing was performed on peripheral blood. The receptor source for this set is a man between 65 and 85 years old with acute or convalescent COVID-19.

This clone was seen more than once but under ten times. The V gene is TRBV11-3, the J gene TRBJ2-1, with 9 bases identical to TRBD1. The V and J ends lost 1 base and 6 bases, in that order; junction bases with no gene match: 4. The CDR3 contains 15 residues. Germline CDR1 and CDR2: SGHNT and YENEEA. In DNA, the CDR3 is TGTGCCAGCAGCTTAGGGACAGGGGTCAGCAATGAGCAGTTCTTC. This sequence encodes CASSLGTGVSNEQFF. The variable domain in full, with the rest retrieved from reference TRBV11-3 and TRBJ2-1, is EAGVVQSPRYKIIEKKQPVAFWCNPISGHNTLYWYLQNLGQGPELLIRYENEEAVDDSQLPKDRFSAERLKGVDSTLKIQPAELGDSAVYLCASSLGTGVSNEQFFGPGTRLTVL.

The chain couples TRBV19 to TRBJ2-2; perhaps TRBD1 as D (5 bases). This CDR3 spans 17 amino acids. Between the trimmed V and J ends, which lost 3 bases and 0 bases, there was a span of 14 bases. Germline CDR1 and CDR2: LNHDA and SQIVND (reference sequence). The DNA of the CDR3 is TGTGCCAGTAGTATGGGCAGGGTAACGGCGAACACCGGGGAGCTGTTTTTT. Translating it yields CASSMGRVTANTGELFF. The full variable domain, in which reference TRBV19 and TRBJ2-2 provide the parts outside the CDR3, is DGGITQSPKYLFRKEGQNVTLSCEQNLNHDAMYWYRQDPGQGLRLIYYSQIVNDFQKGDIAEGYSVSREKKESFPLTVTSAQKNPTAFYLCASSMGRVTANTGELFFGEGSRLTVL.

The chain is built from TRBV5-1 and TRBJ2-5, with D possibly matching TRBD1 (8 bases). Trimming took off 7 bases at V and 3 bases at J, with 22 bases between the two ends. CDR1 and CDR2 (germline): SGHRS, YFSETQ. CDR3 size: 16 residues. CDR3 residues: CASGRWGGQVKETQYF. The DNA for the CDR3 is TGCGCCAGCGGCCGTTGGGGGGGACAGGTGAAAGAGACCCAGTACTTC.

The rearrangement joins TRBV15 to TRBJ1-2; D is perhaps TRBD1 (5 bases). V was trimmed by 6 bases and J by 8 bases, leaving 13 bases between them. Germline V gene lookup returns CDR1 LNHNV and CDR2 YYDKDF (reference sequence). This CDR3 contains 12 residues. Written as DNA, the CDR3 is TGTGCCACCAGTTTGGGGCAAGGGGGCTACACCTTC. This codes for CATSLGQGGYTF. The full variable domain, with the rest looked up from reference TRBV15 and TRBJ1-2, is DAMVIQNPRYQVTQFGKPVTLSCSQTLNHNVMYWYQQKSSQAPKLLFHYYDKDFNNEADTPDNFQSRRPNTSFCFLDIRSPGLGDTAMYLCATSLGQGGYTFGSGTRLTVV.

The chain joins TRBV11-2 to TRBJ2-3; the D is unclear. The length of the CDR3 is 13 residues. Germline V gene data show CDR1 as SGHAT and CDR2 as FQNNGV. V was cut by 1 base and J by 2 bases, with 4 bases left in between. The CDR3 is CASSLAITDTQYF. The CDR3 nucleotides are TGTGCCAGCAGCTTAGCCATCACAGATACGCAGTATTTT.

The chain recombines TRBV3-1 (or the pseudogene TRBV3-2) with TRBJ2-7; 8 bases fit TRBD2. Germline CDR1 LGHDT, CDR2 YNNKEL (reference sequence). The CDR3 length is 14 residues. V shed 4 bases and J 4 bases; nucleotides not matched to a gene: 6. CDR3 nucleotides: TGTGCCAGCAGCCGCCCCGGGGGGGGGTACGAGCAGTACTTC. Translation gives CASSRPGGGYEQYF.

This chain links TRBV3-1 (or the pseudogene TRBV3-2) with TRBJ1-1, with D possibly being TRBD1 (6 bases). From germline, CDR1 is LGHDT and CDR2 YNNKEL (reference sequence). The V end was cut by 1 base, the J end by 5 bases, with 17 bases between. The CDR3 has 16 residues. CDR3 amino acids: CASSQAGTLSGTEAFF. As DNA, the CDR3 is TGTGCCAGCAGCCAAGCGGGGACACTCTCTGGGACTGAAGCTTTCTTT.

This clone was counted only a few times. In DNA, the CDR3 is TGTGCCAGCAGTTCCACCCTGACAGGGATCCAAGAGACCCAGTACTTC. Its protein product is CASSSTLTGIQETQYF. This chain uses TRBV2 with TRBJ2-5; TRBD1 matches 7 bases. Germline V gene sequence: CDR1 SNHLY, CDR2 FYNNEI. The CDR3 is 16 amino acids. Trimming removed 5 bases from V and 1 base from J; junction bases left unmatched: 10.

J is TRBJ1-1 and V is TRBV7-8; 8 nucleotides line up with TRBD1. CDR1 is SGHVS, CDR2 FQNEAQ, per germline. The J segment lost 1 base and the V segment lost 3 bases, leaving 7 bases of the junction unmatched. This CDR3 has 16 residues. The CDR3 protein is CASSLSRGRRNTEAFF. CDR3 sequence (DNA): TGTGCCAGCAGCTTGTCCAGGGGGCGGCGGAACACTGAAGCTTTCTTT.

The V gene is TRBV5-1, the J gene TRBJ1-6, with D possibly TRBD1 on 6 matching bases. The germline V and J ends were trimmed by 0 bases and 6 bases, with 19 bases remaining between them. The CDR3 loop spans 18 amino acids. Germline V lookup: CDR1 SGHRS, CDR2 YFSETQ. CDR3 protein: CASSLGGRGAGRNSPLHF. CDR3 coding DNA: TGCGCCAGCAGCTTGGGGGGCCGGGGGGCCGGGCGTAATTCACCCCTCCACTTT.

This clone was found a few times. J is TRBJ1-1 and V is TRBV10-2, with TRBD1 identical over 11 bases. CDR3 length: 15 amino acids. The J segment lost 5 bases and the V segment lost 4 bases, leaving 6 bases of the junction unmatched. Germline V gene lookup returns CDR1 WSHSY and CDR2 SAAADI. The CDR3 coding sequence is TGCGCCAGCAGTGGGAGGACAGGGGGCTGGACTGAAGCTTTCTTT. Translation gives CASSGRTGGWTEAFF.

The chain carries TRBV2 and TRBJ1-4, with 7 nucleotides matching TRBD1. The CDR3 extends over 14 amino acids. Germline V gene sequence: CDR1 SNHLY, CDR2 FYNNEI. The junction had 10 bases not matched to a gene; V was cut back by 9 bases and J by 6 bases. CDR3 nucleotides: TGTGCCAGTTACCTGGACAGGACGGATGAAAAACTGTTTTTT. Protein: CASYLDRTDEKLFF.

This sequence joins TRBV21-1 and TRBJ1-6. TRBV21-1 is recorded as a pseudogene. The CDR3 is made up of 16 amino acids. CDR3 coding DNA: TGTGCCAGCACCTGGGGGGGAGGCCCCTATAATTCACCCCTCCACTTT. This translates into CASTWGGGPYNSPLHF.

A single count supports this clone. The CDR3 spells CASSPQATNTEAFF. In DNA, the CDR3 is TGTGCCAGCTCACCTCAGGCAACGAACACTGAAGCTTTCTTT. V is TRBV18 and J is TRBJ1-1; D unclear. The ends were cut back, 3 bases at V and 1 base at J, with 9 bases in the middle. In germline, CDR1 is KGHSH, CDR2 LQKENI. This CDR3 spans 14 amino acids.